The entry below gives a single T cell receptor (beta chain) sequence along with its context. The data originate from a study of cytomegalovirus exposure and HLA in healthy donors. Use of 60 Vbeta and 13 Jbeta primers characterized the PCR. Clones were sequenced by immunoSEQ multiplex PCR, and TCRdb holds only the in-frame ones, with some missing. Found here are about 200,000 clones, roughly four fifths of them singletons; the top ten hold 1.4%. The CDR3 spans 14 residues. Germline lookup yields CDR1 MNHNY and CDR2 SVGAGI (reference sequence). The V and J ends lost 5 bases and 4 bases, in that order; junction bases with no gene match: 6.

What was sequenced was PBMCs. The receptor comes from a girl under 18 in good health and CMV-seronegative. This chain joins TRBV6-6 and TRBJ2-3; the match to TRBD1 covers 7 bases. CDR3 in amino acids: CASSRDRFSDTQYF. In nucleotides, the CDR3 is TGTGCCAGCAGTAGGGACAGATTTTCAGATACGCAGTATTTT.